Following are 21 T cell receptor beta chains from one sample sequenced in a study of T cells after yellow fever vaccination. One entry per CDR3 protein results from TCRdb running MiXCR on the 5' RACE reads. This table has some 560,000 distinct CDR3 sequences, about a sixth appearing once. Sequencing used PBMCs, obtained 5 days after the first yellow fever vaccination. All receptors derive from a man between 18 and 35 years old who received the YFV17D yellow fever vaccine.

This CDR3 is CASSQEYPESEKLFF. The CDR3 DNA follows: TGCGCCAGCAGCCAAGAATACCCGGAGTCGGAAAAACTGTTTTTT. The V call is TRBV4-3, the J call TRBJ1-4; D uncertain. In germline, CDR1 is LGHNA, CDR2 YSLEER. The CDR3 is 15 residues long. Trimming removed 0 bases from V and 8 bases from J, with 13 bases in between.

This clonotype was counted between two and nine times. V and J are TRBV5-1 and TRBJ2-1; 9 nucleotides agree with TRBD2. Germline loops: CDR1 SGHRS, CDR2 YFSETQ. CDR3 length: 14 residues. Germline trimming cut 5 bases from V and 6 bases from J; bases unmatched to any gene: 6. This chain's CDR3 is CASSTVAGVNEQFF. The DNA for the CDR3 is TGCGCCAGCAGTACTGTAGCGGGGGTCAATGAGCAGTTCTTC.

This clonotype appeared many times. In DNA, the CDR3 is TGTGCCAGCAGTTACGGCGCTAGCAGTCAATACGAGCAGTACTTC. Its translation: CASSYGASSQYEQYF. The V call is TRBV6-5, the J call TRBJ2-7, with D perhaps matching TRBD2 (5 bases). V lost 2 bases and J lost 4, with 15 bases in between. The germline V gene has CDR1 MNHEY and CDR2 SVGAGI. The CDR3 spans 15 residues.

This clonotype showed up just a few times. The chain combines TRBV6-1 with TRBJ1-5, with 7 nucleotides matching TRBD1. After removal of 4 bases from V and 14 bases from J, the junction contained 20 bases not matched to a gene. The CDR3 length is 16 residues. Germline values: CDR1 MNHNS, CDR2 SASEGT. CDR3 nucleotide sequence: TGTGCCAGCAGTGGAGCTCCGGGACAGCCATATCTGGAGGAGCATTTT. Translating it yields CASSGAPGQPYLEEHF.

The chain links TRBV29-1 to TRBJ2-7; 10 nucleotides align to TRBD1. The ends lost 6 bases at V and 6 bases at J; junction bases unmatched: 11. The CDR3 length is 14 residues. The germline V gene has CDR1 SQVTM and CDR2 ANQGSEA. CDR3 nucleotides: TGCAGCGTCCGGGACAGGGGTGAGTTCGGCGAGCAGTACTTC. It yields the protein CSVRDRGEFGEQYF.

In nucleotides, the CDR3 is TGTGCCAGCAGTCCCCCAAATCAGGGGCACGCTTTCTTT. It yields the protein CASSPPNQGHAFF. The genes are TRBV5-4 and TRBJ1-1, with D possibly matching TRBD1 (6 bases). CDR3 size: 13 residues. V lost 5 bases and J lost 11, with 19 bases in between. From germline, CDR1 is SGHNT and CDR2 YYREEE (reference sequence).

This clonotype appeared a few times. The rearrangement links TRBV28 to TRBJ1-2; 7 positions agree with TRBD1. The CDR3 spans 15 residues. Trimming at V came to 4 bases and at J to 4 bases, leaving 9 bases not matched to a gene. Germline V gene sequence: CDR1 MDHEN, CDR2 SYDVKM. This CDR3 reads CASSYRGDSTYGYTF. The CDR3 DNA follows: TGTGCCAGCAGTTATCGGGGGGACAGCACCTATGGCTACACCTTC.

This clonotype was counted a few times. V gene TRBV7-2 combines with J gene TRBJ1-1; perhaps TRBD1 as D (6 bases). V lost 5 bases and J 5 bases, leaving 21 bases between the germline ends. The CDR3 spans 16 residues. CDR1 and CDR2 from the germline V gene are SGHTA and FQGNSA. The CDR3 region has the DNA TGTGCCAGCAGCCAGGAGGCCGGGGTGAGGGGGACTGAAGCTTTCTTT. Translating gives CASSQEAGVRGTEAFF.

The gene calls are TRBV4-1 and TRBJ1-1; 8 bases fit TRBD1. Germline V lookup: CDR1 MGHRA, CDR2 YSYEKL. The CDR3 extends over 18 amino acids. Germline trimming cut 2 bases from V and 0 bases from J; bases unmatched to any gene: 11. The CDR3 region is CASSQRDLRQGMNTEAFF. CDR3 sequence (DNA): TGCGCCAGCAGCCAACGCGACCTTAGACAGGGGATGAACACTGAAGCTTTCTTT.

V and J are TRBV19 and TRBJ2-3; weak D call: TRBD2 (6 bases). Trimming removed 3 bases at V and 0 bases at J, with 10 bases between. Germline V lookup: CDR1 LNHDA, CDR2 SQIVND (reference sequence). The CDR3 covers 15 residues. The DNA of the CDR3 is TGTGCCAGTAGTATCGACGGGAGAAGCACAGATACGCAGTATTTT. Translating gives CASSIDGRSTDTQYF. The full variable domain, in which reference TRBV19 and TRBJ2-3 provide the parts outside the CDR3, is DGGITQSPKYLFRKEGQNVTLSCEQNLNHDAMYWYRQDPGQGLRLIYYSQIVNDFQKGDIAEGYSVSREKKESFPLTVTSAQKNPTAFYLCASSIDGRSTDTQYFGPGTRLTVL.

This clonotype was seen a handful of times. The chain combines TRBV5-1 with TRBJ2-7, with 9 bases fitting TRBD1. CDR1 SGHRS and CDR2 YFSETQ come from the germline V gene. There are 13 residues in the CDR3. Trimming at V came to 5 bases and at J to 5 bases, leaving 5 bases not matched to a gene. The CDR3 sequence: CASRWTGDNEQYF. CDR3 nucleotide sequence: TGCGCCAGCAGATGGACAGGGGACAACGAGCAGTACTTC.

The chain employs TRBV9 and TRBJ2-3; 7 bases align to TRBD2. This CDR3 spans 17 amino acids. In germline, CDR1 is SGDLS, CDR2 YYNGEE. V gave up 3 bases and J gave up 2 bases; unmatched junction bases: 12. Here the CDR3 DNA reads TGTGCCAGCAGCGGCGGTTTCCGGCGGGGGTACACAGATACGCAGTATTTT. It yields the protein CASSGGFRRGYTDTQYF.

This clonotype was detected many times. V gene TRBV5-1 combines with J gene TRBJ1-1; the D is unclear. The CDR3 is 13 residues long. The V gene lost 7 bases and the J gene lost 5 bases, with 15 bases spanning the gap. CDR1 and CDR2 (germline): SGHRS, YFSETQ. The CDR3 sequence is CASLDTLGTEAFF. CDR3 bases: TGCGCCAGCCTCGACACCCTGGGGACTGAAGCTTTCTTT.

This chain joins TRBV25-1 and TRBJ1-6; D remains unclear. V was cut by 5 bases and J by 10 bases, with 15 bases left in between. CDR1 MGHDK and CDR2 SYGVNS come from the germline V gene. The CDR3 covers 14 residues. The CDR3 region is CASSQRIVGSPLHF. The CDR3 bases are TGTGCCAGCAGTCAGAGGATTGTGGGCTCACCCCTCCACTTT.

This clonotype has just a few counts. The chain is built from TRBV13 and TRBJ2-1; D tentatively fits TRBD1 or TRBD2 (6 bases each). The length of the CDR3 is 11 residues. Per the germline V gene, CDR1 is PRHDT and CDR2 is FYEKMQ (reference sequence). V was pared by 8 bases and J by 10 bases, with 12 bases between. This CDR3 reads CASERGAEQFF. The CDR3 nucleotides read TGTGCCAGCGAGAGGGGGGCAGAGCAGTTCTTC.

This clonotype appeared a few times. V usage is TRBV6-2 or TRBV6-3 and J usage is TRBJ2-2; D gene ambiguous. Germline V CDR1 and CDR2: MNHEY, SVGEGT. The CDR3 sequence is 15 residues long. The V gene lost 7 bases and the J gene lost 1 base, with 13 bases spanning the gap. CDR3 DNA sequence: TGTGCCAGCACCGACTGGCGAGAGAACACCGGGGAGCTGTTTTTT. It is translated as CASTDWRENTGELFF.

J is TRBJ2-7 and V is TRBV20-1; D is undetermined. The CDR3 spans 13 residues. From germline, CDR1 is DFQATT and CDR2 SNEGSKA (reference sequence). V was clipped by 0 bases and J by 5 bases, with 11 bases between them. CDR3 sequence (DNA): TGCAGTGCTAGAGATATTATACTCCACGAGCAGTACTTC. Translating it yields CSARDIILHEQYF.

The rearrangement links TRBV7-3 to TRBJ2-1; no reliable D call. Between the trimmed V and J ends, which lost 2 bases and 4 bases, there was a span of 9 bases. The CDR3 length is 14 residues. Germline V gives CDR1 SGHTA, CDR2 FQGTGA. This chain's CDR3 is CASSLETKYNEQFF. As DNA, the CDR3 is TGTGCCAGCAGCTTAGAGACAAAATACAATGAGCAGTTCTTC. Filled out from reference TRBV7-3 and TRBJ2-1, the complete variable domain reads GAGVSQTPSNKVTEKGKYVELRCDPISGHTALYWYRQSLGQGPEFLIYFQGTGAADDSGLPNDRFFAVRPEGSVSTLKIQRTERGDSAVYLCASSLETKYNEQFFGPGTRLTVL.

This chain connects TRBV20-1 to TRBJ1-2; 9 nucleotides agree with TRBD1. The CDR3 is 14 amino acids. V trimming: 0 bases; J trimming: 4 bases; junction bases outside the gene matches: 3. Per germline, CDR1 DFQATT and CDR2 SNEGSKA (reference sequence). CDR3 residues: CSAREQGAVYGYTF. The CDR3, as DNA: TGCAGTGCTAGAGAACAGGGGGCAGTCTATGGCTACACCTTC.

This clonotype was counted a few times. V is TRBV28 and J is TRBJ2-7; D is possibly TRBD1 or TRBD2 (5 bases each). Trimming pared 2 bases from V and 4 bases from J, leaving 12 bases between. This CDR3 region has 14 residues. Germline V gene lookup returns CDR1 MDHEN and CDR2 SYDVKM. The CDR3: CASSLGGPRYEQYV. The CDR3 nucleotides read TGTGCCAGCAGTTTAGGGGGTCCCCGATACGAGCAGTACGTC.

This rearrangement joins TRBV9 to TRBJ2-5; TRBD2 aligns across 8 bases. CDR3 length: 17 residues. CDR1 and CDR2 (germline): SGDLS, YYNGEE. The V segment lost 0 bases and the J segment 5 bases; nucleotides outside the gene matches: 12. CDR3 residues: CASSVASVAGSGETQYF. In DNA, the CDR3 is TGTGCCAGCAGCGTAGCATCGGTAGCGGGGTCGGGGGAGACCCAGTACTTC.